Below, one T cell receptor (beta chain) is given with its context. Authors' data handling: Amplification with reference gene primers provided the estimates of nucleated cell counts. This table comes from immunoSEQ multiplex PCR, and its TCRdb copy is limited to in-frame clones, with some not included. The V and J calls and clone size come from that table; D and trimming were worked out from the DNA. The data contain about 250,000 clones, roughly nine tenths of them seen just once; the ten biggest clones take up 3%. This sample stems from a study of blood T cell repertoires in COVID-19. Study information: Sites in the United States, Italy and Spain provided acute and convalescent COVID-19 samples. Sources were T cells, B-cell-depleted T cells, or PBMCs; the material itself was cDNA or gDNA.

With 4 bases removed from V and 1 base from J, the gap between germline ends came to 7 bases. Germline V gives CDR1 SGHVS, CDR2 FQNEAQ. CDR3 length: 13 residues. V and J are TRBV7-8 and TRBJ1-1, with D unresolved. This sequence originates from a man aged 18 to 30 with active or convalescent COVID-19. Sequenced input: peripheral blood. The CDR3 here is CASSSVPNTEAFF. The CDR3 DNA reads TGTGCCAGCAGCTCAGTGCCGAACACTGAAGCTTTCTTT. The variable domain in full, completed from reference TRBV7-8 and TRBJ1-1, reads GAGVSQSPRYKVAKRGQDVALRCDPISGHVSLFWYQQALGQGPEFLTYFQNEAQLDKSGLPSDRFFAERPEGSVSTLKIQRTQQEDSAVYLCASSSVPNTEAFFGQGTRLTVV.